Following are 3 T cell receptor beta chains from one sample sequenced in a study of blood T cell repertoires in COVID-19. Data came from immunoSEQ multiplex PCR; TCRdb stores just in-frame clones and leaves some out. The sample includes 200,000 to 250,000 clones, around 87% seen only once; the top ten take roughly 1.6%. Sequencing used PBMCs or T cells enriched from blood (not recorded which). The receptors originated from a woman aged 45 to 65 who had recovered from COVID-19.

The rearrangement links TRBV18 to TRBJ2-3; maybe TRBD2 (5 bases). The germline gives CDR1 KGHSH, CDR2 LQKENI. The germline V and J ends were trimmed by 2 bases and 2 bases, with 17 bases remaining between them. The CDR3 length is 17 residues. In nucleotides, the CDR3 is TGTGCCAGCTCACCATTCCCGCCACTAGACGACACAGATACGCAGTATTTT. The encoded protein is CASSPFPPLDDTDTQYF.

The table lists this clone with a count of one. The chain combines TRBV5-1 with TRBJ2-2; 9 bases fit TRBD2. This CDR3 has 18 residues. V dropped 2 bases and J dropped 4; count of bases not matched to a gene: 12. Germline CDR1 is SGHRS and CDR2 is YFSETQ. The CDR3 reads CASSFPQGGRAPTGELFF. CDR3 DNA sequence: TGCGCCAGCAGCTTTCCTCAGGGCGGGAGGGCTCCCACCGGGGAGCTGTTTTTT. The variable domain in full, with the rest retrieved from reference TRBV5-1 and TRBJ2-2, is KAGVTQTPRYLIKTRGQQVTLSCSPISGHRSVSWYQQTPGQGLQFLFEYFSETQRNKGNFPGRFSGRQFSNSRSEMNVSTLELGDSALYLCASSFPQGGRAPTGELFFGEGSRLTVL.

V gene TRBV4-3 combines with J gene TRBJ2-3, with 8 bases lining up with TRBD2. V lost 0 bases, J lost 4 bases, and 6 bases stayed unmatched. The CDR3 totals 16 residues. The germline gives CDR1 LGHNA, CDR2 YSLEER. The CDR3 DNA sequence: TGCGCCAGCAGCCAAGAGGCTAGCGGGTATTCAGATACGCAGTATTTT. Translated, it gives CASSQEASGYSDTQYF.